Below are 16 T cell receptor beta chains sequenced from a single sample in a study of shared clonotypes between healthy human individuals (dated by TCRdb to the early 2020s). The library was obtained by the immunoSEQ multiplex PCR assay. TCRdb provides this immuneACCESS table in a form limited to in-frame rearrangements. Some clones are lacking; in checked studies, under half of them reflect an unresolved V gene, and why the rest are absent is not known. This sample holds over 1.4 million clones; about 96% were observed only once. The ten most abundant clones make up more than 0.9% of the sample. The specimen sequenced was naive CD4+ T cells sorted from blood. The cell subset or site label of this sample denotes: CD45RA+ positively selected. These receptor sequences come from a man aged 25-45 years in good health.

The chain links TRBV5-1 to TRBJ2-3; 8 bases align to TRBD2. Trimming at V came to 7 bases and at J to 4 bases, leaving 8 bases not matched to a gene. In germline, CDR1 is SGHRS, CDR2 YFSETQ. CDR3 length: 14 amino acids. CDR3 amino acids: CASGTGGPSDTQYF. In DNA form, the CDR3 reads TGCGCCAGCGGGACGGGAGGGCCATCAGATACGCAGTATTTT.

Worth noting for this clone: At the DNA level, this CDR3 is encoded by other sequences in the same sample as well. The chain has TRBV5-1 and TRBJ2-5, with D hard to call. Germline assignment: CDR1 SGHRS and CDR2 YFSETQ. This CDR3 spans 13 amino acids. Trimming removed 1 base at V and 2 bases at J, with 6 bases between. The CDR3 loop reads CASSLTVQETQYF. In DNA, the CDR3 is TGCGCCAGCAGCTTGACAGTTCAAGAGACCCAGTACTTC.

This clone was found a few times. CDR3 DNA: TGTGCCAGCAGTGACTGGGACAGCTACGAGCAGTACTTC. Protein: CASSDWDSYEQYF. The V gene is TRBV6-1, the J gene TRBJ2-7; 7 nucleotides align to TRBD1. The germline CDR1 and CDR2 sequences are MNHNS and SASEGT. The ends lost 3 bases at V and 3 bases at J; junction bases unmatched: 2. The CDR3 is 13 residues long.

As regards this clone: The identical CDR3 is also encoded by other nucleotide sequences in the sample. CDR3: CATQGLGGANVLTF. The DNA of the CDR3 is TGTGCCACCCAGGGGCTGGGCGGGGCCAACGTCCTGACTTTC. The V call is TRBV25-1, the J call TRBJ2-6, with D perhaps TRBD1 (6 bases). V was shortened by 10 bases and J by 4 bases, with 14 bases between the two germline ends. CDR3 length equals 14 residues. The germline gives CDR1 MGHDK, CDR2 SYGVNS.

This clone has only one observation. This sequence joins TRBV9 and TRBJ2-1, with 10 bases aligning to TRBD2. Germline V gene sequence: CDR1 SGDLS, CDR2 YYNGEE. Trimming took 6 bases from V and 8 from J; bases not matched to a gene: 8. The CDR3 extends over 14 amino acids. The CDR3: CASTQVGTSDEQFF. The CDR3 DNA reads TGTGCCAGCACCCAGGTCGGGACTAGCGATGAGCAGTTCTTC.

The chain employs TRBV5-6 and TRBJ1-1; TRBD1 aligns across 8 bases. This CDR3 has 15 amino acids. Germline V CDR1 and CDR2: SGHDT, YYEEEE. The trim removed 3 bases at V and 4 bases at J, leaving 8 bases unmatched. The CDR3 here is CASSWLTGVGTEAFF. CDR3 nucleotide sequence: TGTGCCAGCAGCTGGCTGACAGGGGTCGGCACTGAAGCTTTCTTT.

This chain uses TRBV7-9 with TRBJ1-3; no definite D call. Per the germline V gene, CDR1 is SEHNR and CDR2 is FQNEAQ (reference sequence). CDR3 length equals 16 residues. Trimming left V 2 bases short and J 0 bases short, with 11 bases between. The CDR3 sequence is CASSLPTALSGNTIYF. Written as DNA, the CDR3 is TGTGCCAGCAGCTTACCCACTGCTCTCTCTGGAAACACCATATATTTT. Full variable domain (missing parts from reference TRBV7-9 and TRBJ1-3): DTGVSQNPRHKITKRGQNVTFRCDPISEHNRLYWYRQTLGQGPEFLTYFQNEAQLEKSRLLSDRFSAERPKGSFSTLEIQRTEQGDSAMYLCASSLPTALSGNTIYFGEGSWLTVV.

The sample holds one count of this clone. The chain has TRBV25-1 and TRBJ2-3; D is uncertain. Germline V gene lookup returns CDR1 MGHDK and CDR2 SYGVNS. V dropped 3 bases and J dropped 4 bases, with 17 bases sitting between them. This CDR3 spans 16 amino acids. CDR3 region: CASSEGIRLLADTQYF. The CDR3 DNA follows: TGTGCCAGCAGTGAGGGGATTAGACTTCTCGCAGATACGCAGTATTTT. The whole variable domain, remainder taken from reference TRBV25-1 and TRBJ2-3, is EADIYQTPRYLVIGTGKKITLECSQTMGHDKMYWYQQDPGMELHLIHYSYGVNSTEKGDLSSESTVSRIRTEHFPLTLESARPSHTSQYLCASSEGIRLLADTQYFGPGTRLTVL.

This sequence joins TRBV10-3 and TRBJ1-1; no definite D call. There are 16 residues in the CDR3. Germline V gene lookup returns CDR1 ENHRY and CDR2 SYGVKD. The V end was cut by 2 bases, the J end by 6 bases, with 19 bases between. CDR3 in amino acids: CAISEGDRRVWAEAFF. The CDR3 DNA sequence: TGTGCCATCAGTGAGGGGGATAGGAGGGTTTGGGCTGAAGCTTTCTTT.

The chain employs TRBV5-8 and TRBJ1-5, with a tentative D call TRBD1 (5 bases). V shed 4 bases and J shed 0 bases, with 20 bases lying between them. Germline CDR1 reads SGHTS; CDR2 reads YDEGEE. CDR3 length: 18 amino acids. CDR3 DNA: TGTGCCAGCAGCGTACTCCCAGGGACCCATATTAGCAATCAGCCCCAGCATTTT. Protein: CASSVLPGTHISNQPQHF.

This clone was detected once. The V gene is TRBV28, the J gene TRBJ1-5; D is possibly TRBD1 (6 bases). Germline V gives CDR1 MDHEN, CDR2 SYDVKM. This CDR3 is built from 14 residues. Trimming shortened V by 2 bases and J by 3 bases, and 8 bases separated the two germline ends. CDR3 sequence: CASSLLGANQPQHF. Written as DNA, the CDR3 is TGTGCCAGCAGTTTACTGGGGGCCAATCAGCCCCAGCATTTT.

Regarding this clone: Other DNA sequences from this sample encode an identical CDR3 as well. The chain has TRBV20-1 and TRBJ2-7; D is unclear. The V gene lost 6 bases and the J gene lost 9 bases, with 15 bases spanning the gap. Germline V gene sequence: CDR1 DFQATT, CDR2 SNEGSKA (reference sequence). The CDR3 consists of 11 residues. CDR3 DNA: TGCAGTGCGGGCGTAGGCGATCCGCAGTACTTC. It encodes CSAGVGDPQYF.

The rearrangement links TRBV4-1 to TRBJ1-4, with 11 bases that match TRBD1. The ends lost 0 bases at V and 8 bases at J; junction bases unmatched: 5. Germline CDR1 MGHRA, CDR2 YSYEKL. This CDR3 spans 16 amino acids. This chain's CDR3 is CASSQDEDRGREKLFF. For the CDR3, the DNA is TGCGCCAGCAGCCAAGATGAGGACAGGGGGCGAGAAAAACTGTTTTTT.

The V and J genes are TRBV25-1 and TRBJ2-7; no definite D call. Germline V gives CDR1 MGHDK, CDR2 SYGVNS. Trimming shortened V by 3 bases and J by 3 bases, and 15 bases separated the two germline ends. The CDR3 consists of 15 residues. CDR3 nucleotide sequence: TGTGCCAGCAGTGATACAACCGGACGGAACTACGAGCAGTACTTC. This encodes CASSDTTGRNYEQYF.

The chain employs TRBV19 and TRBJ1-5, with 7 positions matching TRBD1. From germline, CDR1 is LNHDA and CDR2 SQIVND (reference sequence). Unmatched junction bases numbered 5, after V lost 6 bases and J lost 3 bases. The CDR3 runs to 14 residues. The CDR3 sequence is CASRKGAANQPQHF. The CDR3 DNA reads TGTGCCAGTAGGAAGGGGGCCGCCAATCAGCCCCAGCATTTT.

V is TRBV7-8 and J is TRBJ2-7; perhaps TRBD2 as D (6 bases). This CDR3 region has 15 residues. Germline assignment: CDR1 SGHVS and CDR2 FQNEAQ. V lost 7 bases and J lost 3, with 19 bases in between. CDR3 nucleotides: TGTGCCAGCACCAACGGCGGGACTTCTTACTACGAGCAGTACTTC. This sequence encodes CASTNGGTSYYEQYF.